The 9 T cell receptor beta chains presented below share a single source sample, sequenced in a study of T cell changes during pregnancy in multiple sclerosis. TCRdb keeps only in-frame clones here, not all; method: immunoSEQ multiplex PCR. This repertoire shows around 70,000 clones, 92% found once; its top ten account for roughly 3.9%. Sequencing was performed on peripheral blood, taken after pregnancy. Receptors originate from a female donor in good health, enrolled as a control in a pregnancy study.

The rearrangement uses TRBV28 and TRBJ2-5; 7 bases match TRBD1. The CDR3 consists of 16 residues. The germline CDR1 and CDR2 sequences are MDHEN and SYDVKM. V lost 2 bases to trimming and J lost 0 bases; unmatched junction nucleotides: 6. The CDR3 is CASSLRRGTDQETQYF. CDR3 DNA sequence: TGTGCCAGCAGTTTAAGACGAGGGACAGACCAAGAGACCCAGTACTTC.

The chain employs TRBV27 and TRBJ2-1, with 7 positions matching TRBD2. The CDR3 has 15 residues. Germline V gives CDR1 MNHEY, CDR2 SMNVEV (reference sequence). V gave up 4 bases and J gave up 4 bases; unmatched junction bases: 7. The CDR3 DNA reads as TGTGCCAGCAGTTCCACTAGCGTCCCTTACAATGAGCAGTTCTTC. Translating gives CASSSTSVPYNEQFF.

This clone has a handful of counts. The CDR3 DNA reads as TGTGCCACCAATGACGGCGGATACACCGGGGAGCTGTTTTTT. It encodes CATNDGGYTGELFF. This sequence joins TRBV6-6 and TRBJ2-2; D gene ambiguous. CDR3 length: 14 residues. Trimming removed 10 bases from V and 3 bases from J, with 15 bases in between. Looked up from germline, CDR1 is MNHNY and CDR2 is SVGAGI (reference sequence).

Here the CDR3 DNA reads TGTGCCGTTATAGACCTAGGCTATGGCTACACCTTC. It specifies CAVIDLGYGYTF. V and J are TRBV19 and TRBJ1-2; D not resolved. V was shortened by 11 bases and J by 4 bases, with 14 bases between the two germline ends. Germline V CDR1 and CDR2: LNHDA, SQIVND (reference sequence). The length of the CDR3 is 12 residues.

The chain carries TRBV19 and TRBJ2-3, with 8 bases aligning to TRBD2. V shed 4 bases, J shed 2 bases, and the junction held 5 bases outside the gene matches. The CDR3 spans 15 residues. Germline loops: CDR1 LNHDA, CDR2 SQIVND (reference sequence). The CDR3 bases are TGTGCCAGTAGTAACAGCGGGAGCCCCACAGATACGCAGTATTTT. It codes for CASSNSGSPTDTQYF.

This chain connects TRBV27 to TRBJ1-3; D unresolved. The germline V gene has CDR1 MNHEY and CDR2 SMNVEV (reference sequence). The CDR3 spans 13 residues. Trimming took off 4 bases at V and 4 bases at J, with 8 bases between the two ends. Written as DNA, the CDR3 is TGTGCCAGCAGTTCCCTGTCGGGAAACACCATATATTTT. Its protein product is CASSSLSGNTIYF.

This chain joins TRBV6-4 and TRBJ2-1, with 8 bases that match TRBD2. The germline CDR1 and CDR2 sequences are MRHNA and SNTAGT. CDR3 size: 17 residues. J lost 1 base, V lost 3 bases, and 8 bases had no gene match. The DNA of the CDR3 is TGTGCCAGCAGTGAGGGAGCGGGAGTGGGTTCCTACAATGAGCAGTTCTTC. Translating gives CASSEGAGVGSYNEQFF.

The chain is built from TRBV15 and TRBJ1-4; D gene ambiguous. Germline V lookup: CDR1 LNHNV, CDR2 YYDKDF (reference sequence). The length of the CDR3 is 14 residues. The ends were cut back, 5 bases at V and 5 bases at J, with 12 bases in the middle. The chain's CDR3 is CATSPAGGNEKLFF. The CDR3 nucleotides are TGTGCCACCAGCCCAGCCGGAGGCAATGAAAAACTGTTTTTT.

The J gene is TRBJ1-1, the V gene TRBV9, with a tentative D call TRBD1 (5 bases). Germline CDR1 and CDR2: SGDLS and YYNGEE. Trimming pared 4 bases from V and 2 bases from J, leaving 18 bases between. The CDR3 sequence is 16 residues long. CDR3 amino acids: CASSPPTDPINTEAFF. For the CDR3, the DNA is TGTGCCAGCAGCCCCCCGACAGACCCTATTAACACTGAAGCTTTCTTT.